This TCR beta chain was recovered during a study of identical twins. Study findings and constraints: Invariant MAIT and iNKT cells could partly confound zero-insertion analyses.

Worth noting for this clonotype: Antigen specificity is unknown.

With 8 bases clipped from V and 2 bases from J, the junction kept 2 bases outside the gene matches. CDR1 is ENHRY and CDR2 is SYGVKD in the germline V gene. The CDR3 is made up of 13 amino acids. TCRdb reprocessed the 5' RACE reads via MiXCR and lists one record per CDR3 protein. The sample records 500,000 or so distinct CDR3 sequences, about 20% being singletons. These data were also reused for a study on T cells expressing NK-cell markers. As that study records: Among the experiments, several used an anti-gamma-delta TCR antibody to restrict sorting to alpha-beta TCR T cells.

The J gene is TRBJ2-1, the V gene TRBV10-3, with 8 bases matching TRBD2. Source material: CD4+ T cells sorted from blood. This receptor was obtained from a woman younger than 30 in good health. The chain's CDR3 is CAILAGPYNEQFF. In DNA, the CDR3 is TGTGCCATCTTAGCGGGGCCCTACAATGAGCAGTTCTTC.